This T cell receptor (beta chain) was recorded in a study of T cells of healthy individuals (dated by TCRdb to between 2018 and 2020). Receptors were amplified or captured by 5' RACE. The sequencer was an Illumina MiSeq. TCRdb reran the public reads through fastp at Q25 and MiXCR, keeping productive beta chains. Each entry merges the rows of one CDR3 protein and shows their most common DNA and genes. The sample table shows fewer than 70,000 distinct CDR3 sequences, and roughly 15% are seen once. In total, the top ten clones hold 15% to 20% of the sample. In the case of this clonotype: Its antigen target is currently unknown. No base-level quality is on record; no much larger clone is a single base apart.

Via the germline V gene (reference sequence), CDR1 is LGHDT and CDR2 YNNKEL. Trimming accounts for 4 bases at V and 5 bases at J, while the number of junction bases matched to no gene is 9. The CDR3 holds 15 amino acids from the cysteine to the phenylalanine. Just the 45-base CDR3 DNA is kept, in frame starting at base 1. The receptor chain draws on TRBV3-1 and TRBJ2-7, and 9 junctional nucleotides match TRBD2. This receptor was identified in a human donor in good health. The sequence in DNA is TGTGCCAGCAGCCCCTATGGAGGCGGGGGGGACGAGCAGTACTTC. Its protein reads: CASSPYGGGGDEQYF.